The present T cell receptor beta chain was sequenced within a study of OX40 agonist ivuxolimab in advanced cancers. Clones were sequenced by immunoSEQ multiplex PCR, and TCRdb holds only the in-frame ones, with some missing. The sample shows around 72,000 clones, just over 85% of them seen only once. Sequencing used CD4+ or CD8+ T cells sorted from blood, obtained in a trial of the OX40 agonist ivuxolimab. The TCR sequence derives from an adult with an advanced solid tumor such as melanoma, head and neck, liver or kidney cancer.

Here the CDR3 reads CASSAALRDEQFF. The CDR3 nucleotides are TGTGCCAGCAGCGCCGCCTTGAGAGATGAGCAGTTCTTC. The V and J genes are TRBV7-7 and TRBJ2-1, with D hard to call. Germline V gene data show CDR1 as SSHAT and CDR2 as FNYEAQ (reference sequence). This CDR3 has 13 amino acids. V was pared by 5 bases and J by 8 bases, with 13 bases between.